These 16 T cell receptor beta chains were all obtained from the same sample, sequenced in a study of immune heterogeneity within non-small cell lung tumors (dated 2018 in TCRdb). Genomic DNA was extracted from bulk tumor tissue and used as the TCR template, and 600 ng gDNA was amplified per sample. Multiple biopsies per primary tumor were taken during surgery, spaced as far apart as possible within the tumor mass. Patients in the study cohort, which was described as untreated, were newly diagnosed NSCLC cases going through curative surgery. For sequencing, a HiSeq X Ten was employed. The TCR beta CDR3 region was amplified with a multiplex PCR system, in which a first round of about 10 cycles was run using 32 V-gene forward and 13 J-gene reverse primers. The raw public data were reprocessed by TCRdb itself: fastp quality trimming at Q25, MiXCR clonotype calling, in-frame beta chains only. Under each unique CDR3 protein, matching rows form one entry showing the most common genes and DNA. The sample has approximately 2,500 distinct CDR3 sequences on record, approximately 27% of them singletons. Jointly, the top ten make up 32% of the sample.

Source material: lung tumor tissue. Receptors were obtained from a man aged 50-60 years with non-small cell lung cancer.

Within the sample, this clonotype is medium-sized. J is TRBJ2-1 and V is TRBV14; D unresolved. Trimming pared 1 base from V and 8 bases from J, leaving 9 bases between. The germline V gene has CDR1 SGHDN and CDR2 FVKESK. There are 13 residues in the CDR3. The CDR3 nucleotides read TGTGCCAGCAGCCAAGTCTTAGGAGATGAGCAGTTCTTC. It translates to CASSQVLGDEQFF. The whole variable domain, remainder taken from reference TRBV14 and TRBJ2-1, is EAGVTQFPSHSVIEKGQTVTLRCDPISGHDNLYWYRRVMGKEIKFLLHFVKESKQDESGMPNNRFLAERTGGTYSTLKVQPAELEDSGVYFCASSQVLGDEQFFGPGTRLTVL.

This clonotype was counted many times. The V and J genes are TRBV7-6 and TRBJ2-7, with 8 bases fitting TRBD1. The CDR3 contains 16 residues. From germline, CDR1 is SGHVS and CDR2 FNYEAQ. V was pared by 3 bases and J by 6 bases, with 13 bases of the junction left unmatched. For the CDR3, the DNA is TGTGCCAGCAGCTTTGTTGCAGGGGGCGCGAAAAGCGAGCAGTACTTC. Its translation is CASSFVAGGAKSEQYF.

As concerns this clonotype: This sequence may be a read error, since a much larger clone differs from it by one base. The rearrangement uses TRBV12-5 and TRBJ2-3, with D perhaps given as TRBD1 or TRBD2 (6 bases each). The V end was cut by 6 bases, the J end by 5 bases, with 24 bases between. CDR1 is LGHNT and CDR2 is FRNRAP in the germline V gene. The CDR3 spans 17 residues. The CDR3 spells CASGTPISFEGGDTQYF. CDR3 nucleotide sequence: TGTGCTAGTGGCACCCCAATCAGTTTTGAGGGGGGAGATACGCAGTATTTT.

By frequency in the sample, this clonotype is medium-sized. CDR3 DNA: TGTGCCAGCAGTTTACTATCCACCTACGAGCAGTACTTC. Encoded protein: CASSLLSTYEQYF. This chain joins TRBV27 and TRBJ2-7; no clear D gene. CDR3 size: 13 residues. Germline V lookup: CDR1 MNHEY, CDR2 SMNVEV (reference sequence). Trimming took 2 bases from V and 2 from J, leaving 7 bases between them.

This clonotype rates as medium-sized. The V gene is TRBV7-8, the J gene TRBJ2-7, with 9 bases identical to TRBD2. V dropped 5 bases and J dropped 4; count of bases not matched to a gene: 9. The CDR3 totals 15 residues. Germline CDR1 reads SGHVS; CDR2 reads FQNEAQ. CDR3 in DNA: TGTGCCAGCAGCCACCTGGTTAGCGGGAGTTACGAGCAGTACTTC. Translated: CASSHLVSGSYEQYF.

A few counts support this clonotype. This chain uses TRBV9 with TRBJ2-1; 12 bases line up with TRBD2. The V and J ends lost 0 bases and 9 bases, in that order; junction bases with no gene match: 10. This CDR3 contains 17 residues. Germline values: CDR1 SGDLS, CDR2 YYNGEE. Here the CDR3 reads CASSVGSRLAGAVEQFF. CDR3 bases: TGTGCCAGCAGCGTAGGCTCGCGACTAGCGGGAGCGGTTGAGCAGTTCTTC.

By its share, this clonotype is medium-sized (0.01 to 0.1%). This chain links TRBV10-3 with TRBJ1-5; D is uncertain. Looked up from germline, CDR1 is ENHRY and CDR2 is SYGVKD. Trimming removed 8 bases at V and 9 bases at J, with 14 bases between. The CDR3 has 12 amino acids. The CDR3: CAICPRDLPQHF. The CDR3 bases are TGTGCCATCTGCCCCCGGGATTTGCCCCAGCATTTT.

As to this clonotype: A much larger clone differs from this one at a single base, so this may be a read error. The chain joins TRBV2 to TRBJ2-1, with a weak D call TRBD2 (5 bases). The closer fit of TRBJ2-4 to the DNA end suggests the J call may be wrong. The CDR3 length is 13 residues. CDR1 and CDR2 from the germline V gene are SNHLY and FYNNEI. CDR3 DNA: TGTGCCAGCATTGAACGGTGGCGGGACATTCAGTACTTC. Amino acids: CASIERWRDIQYF.

Relative to its sample, this clonotype is medium-sized. The rearrangement uses TRBV6-1 and TRBJ2-2; a weak D match, TRBD1 (5 bases). The CDR3 covers 16 residues. Germline V gene lookup returns CDR1 MNHNS and CDR2 SASEGT. Trimming took 5 bases from V and 5 from J, leaving 18 bases between them. The CDR3 is CASSWSLGQRTGELFF. The DNA of the CDR3 is TGTGCCAGCAGTTGGAGTCTCGGACAACGAACCGGGGAGCTGTTTTTT.

This clonotype was picked up one time. The chain recombines TRBV30 with TRBJ1-5; the D is unclear. Germline CDR1 GTSNPN, CDR2 SVGIG (reference sequence). The length of the CDR3 is 13 residues. V shed 0 bases and J shed 4 bases, with 7 bases lying between them. CDR3 sequence reads: CAWSVQGNQPQHF. CDR3 nucleotide sequence: TGTGCCTGGAGTGTACAAGGGAATCAGCCCCAGCATTTT.

This clonotype rates as medium-sized. The V call is TRBV24-1, the J call TRBJ2-1; D may correspond to TRBD1 or TRBD2 (6 bases each). Germline CDR1 reads KGHDR; CDR2 reads SFDVKD. V shed 4 bases and J shed 7 bases, with 16 bases lying between them. The CDR3 contains 15 residues. The CDR3 region is CATSDKGGLGNEQFF. The CDR3 nucleotides are TGTGCCACCAGTGACAAGGGGGGCCTAGGGAATGAGCAGTTCTTC.

By sample fraction, this clonotype is medium-sized (0.01 to 0.1%). This chain uses TRBV6-1 with TRBJ2-1, with D possibly TRBD2 on 6 matching bases. Germline V gives CDR1 MNHNS, CDR2 SASEGT. V lost 5 bases, J lost 4 bases, and 21 bases lay in between. The CDR3 runs to 17 residues. CDR3 DNA: TGTGCCAGCAGTCACTTAGGGGCGGGACCAGGGTACAATGAGCAGTTCTTC. It encodes CASSHLGAGPGYNEQFF.

The CDR3 nucleotides are TGTGCCAGCAGTTACTCCCCACAGGATTTGAACACTGAAGCTTTCTTT. This encodes CASSYSPQDLNTEAFF. The genes are TRBV6-5 and TRBJ1-1; a possible D gene is TRBD1 (5 bases). V was clipped by 0 bases and J by 0 bases, with 11 bases between them. Looked up from germline, CDR1 is MNHEY and CDR2 is SVGAGI. The CDR3 totals 16 residues.

The chain couples TRBV11-1 to TRBJ2-7, with TRBD1 identical over 7 bases. The CDR3 sequence is 13 residues long. Trimming cost V 3 bases and J 2 bases; bases outside gene matches: 1. CDR1 and CDR2 from the germline V gene are SGHAT and FQDESV (reference sequence). CDR3 amino acids: CASSLGQTYEQYF. The CDR3 nucleotides read TGTGCCAGCAGCTTGGGACAGACCTACGAGCAGTACTTC.

This chain uses TRBV7-8 with TRBJ2-7; no firm D call. Trimming left V 1 base short and J 2 bases short, with 6 bases between. This CDR3 has 13 amino acids. CDR1 SGHVS and CDR2 FQNEAQ come from the germline V gene. CDR3 DNA sequence: TGTGCCAGCAGCTTAGTTGAAACCTACGAGCAGTACTTC. Its translation: CASSLVETYEQYF.

By sample fraction, this clonotype is medium-sized (0.01 to 0.1%). This chain connects TRBV28 to TRBJ1-5; TRBD1 agrees at 9 bases. This CDR3 spans 15 amino acids. Germline-derived CDR1 and CDR2 are MDHEN and SYDVKM. V shed 7 bases and J 6 bases; nucleotides not matched to a gene: 10. The CDR3 DNA sequence: TGTGCCAGCAACAGACCGGGACAGGGCCTTCAGCCCCAGCATTTT. It is translated as CASNRPGQGLQPQHF.